This T cell receptor beta chain was obtained from a study of CD8 T cells in ankylosing spondylitis. The CDR3 length is 15 residues. CDR1 and CDR2 from the germline V gene are DFQATT and SNEGSKA (reference sequence). Trimming cost V 0 bases and J 1 base, with 10 bases left between them. MiXCR was run by TCRdb on the 5' RACE reads, yielding one entry per CDR3 protein. The profile covers 25,000 to 35,000 distinct CDR3 sequences, with about 29% appearing a single time and around 45% taken by the ten largest. This TCR came from a male donor with ankylosing spondylitis. V is TRBV20-1 and J is TRBJ2-4, with D unresolved. Material for sequencing was synovial fluid, either unsorted or a sorted T cell fraction (not recorded which). The CDR3 nucleotides read TGCAGTGCTAGAGATGAAGGGATGGCCAAAAACATTCAGTACTTC. Translating gives CSARDEGMAKNIQYF.